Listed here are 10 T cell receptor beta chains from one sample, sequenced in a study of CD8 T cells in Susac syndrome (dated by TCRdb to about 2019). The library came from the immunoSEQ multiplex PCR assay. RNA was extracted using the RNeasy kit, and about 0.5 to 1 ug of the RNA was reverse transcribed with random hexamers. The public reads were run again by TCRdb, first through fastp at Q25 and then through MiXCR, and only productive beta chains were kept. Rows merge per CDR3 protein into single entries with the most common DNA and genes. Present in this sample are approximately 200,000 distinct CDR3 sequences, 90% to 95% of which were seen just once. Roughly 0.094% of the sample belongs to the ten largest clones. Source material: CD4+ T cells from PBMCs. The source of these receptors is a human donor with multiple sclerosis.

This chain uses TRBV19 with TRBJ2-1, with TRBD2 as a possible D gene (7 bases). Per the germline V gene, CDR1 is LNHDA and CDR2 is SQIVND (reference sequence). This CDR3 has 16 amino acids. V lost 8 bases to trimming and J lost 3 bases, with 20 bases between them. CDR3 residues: CASRGAVGAIYNEQFF. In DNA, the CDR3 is TGTGCCAGTCGGGGGGCGGTAGGGGCGATCTACAATGAGCAGTTCTTC.

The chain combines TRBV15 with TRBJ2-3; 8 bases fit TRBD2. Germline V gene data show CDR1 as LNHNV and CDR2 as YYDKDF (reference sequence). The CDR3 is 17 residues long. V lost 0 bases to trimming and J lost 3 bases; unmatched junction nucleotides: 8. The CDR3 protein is CATSRDLIIAGTDTQYF. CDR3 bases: TGTGCCACCAGCAGAGATCTTATCATAGCGGGGACAGATACGCAGTATTTT.

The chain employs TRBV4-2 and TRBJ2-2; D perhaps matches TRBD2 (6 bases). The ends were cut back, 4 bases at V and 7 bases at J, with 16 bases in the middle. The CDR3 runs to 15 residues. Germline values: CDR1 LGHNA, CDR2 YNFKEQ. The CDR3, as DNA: TGTGCCAGCAGCCCCAACCGCGGGGCTAACGGGGAGCTGTTTTTT. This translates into CASSPNRGANGELFF.

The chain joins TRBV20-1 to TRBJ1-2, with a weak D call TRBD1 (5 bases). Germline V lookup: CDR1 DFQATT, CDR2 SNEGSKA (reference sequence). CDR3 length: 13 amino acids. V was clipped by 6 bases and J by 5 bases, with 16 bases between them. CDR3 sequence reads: CSADQGRGYGYTF. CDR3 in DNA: TGCAGTGCAGATCAGGGAAGGGGATATGGCTACACCTTC.

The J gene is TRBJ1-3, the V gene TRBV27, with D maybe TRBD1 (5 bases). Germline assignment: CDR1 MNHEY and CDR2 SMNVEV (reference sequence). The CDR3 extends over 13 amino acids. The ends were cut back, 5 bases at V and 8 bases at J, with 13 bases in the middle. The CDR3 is CASSPRQGHTIYF. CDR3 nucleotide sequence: TGTGCCAGCAGTCCCCGGCAGGGACACACCATATATTTT.

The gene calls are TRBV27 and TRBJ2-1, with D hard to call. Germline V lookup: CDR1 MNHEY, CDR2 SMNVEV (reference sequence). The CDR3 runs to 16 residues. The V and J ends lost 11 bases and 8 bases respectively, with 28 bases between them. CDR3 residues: CASRMRLVALLDEQFF. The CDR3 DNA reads TGTGCCTCTCGTATGAGGCTAGTTGCTCTGTTGGATGAGCAGTTCTTC.

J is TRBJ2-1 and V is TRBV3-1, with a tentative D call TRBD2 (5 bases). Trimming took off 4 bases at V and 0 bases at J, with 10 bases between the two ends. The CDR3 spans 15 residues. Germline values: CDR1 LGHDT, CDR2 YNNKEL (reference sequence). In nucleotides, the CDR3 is TGTGCCAGCAGCCTAGCGTTGAGCTCCTACAATGAGCAGTTCTTC. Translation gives CASSLALSSYNEQFF.

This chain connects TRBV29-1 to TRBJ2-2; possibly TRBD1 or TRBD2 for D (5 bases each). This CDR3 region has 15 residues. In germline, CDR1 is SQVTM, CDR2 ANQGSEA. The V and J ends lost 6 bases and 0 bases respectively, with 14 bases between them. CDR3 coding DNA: TGCAGCGTCCGACTCCGAGGGGCGAACACCGGGGAGCTGTTTTTT. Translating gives CSVRLRGANTGELFF.

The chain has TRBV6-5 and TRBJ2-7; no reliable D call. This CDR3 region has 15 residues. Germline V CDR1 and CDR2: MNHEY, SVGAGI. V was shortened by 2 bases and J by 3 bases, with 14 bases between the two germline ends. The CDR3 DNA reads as TGTGCCAGCAGTTACCACTCCCATCCAAGCTACGAGCAGTACTTC. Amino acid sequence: CASSYHSHPSYEQYF.

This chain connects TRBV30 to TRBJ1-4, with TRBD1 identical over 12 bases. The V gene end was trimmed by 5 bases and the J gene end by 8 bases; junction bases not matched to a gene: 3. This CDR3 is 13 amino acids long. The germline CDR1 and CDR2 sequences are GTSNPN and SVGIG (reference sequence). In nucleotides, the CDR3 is TGTGCCTGGCAGGGGACAGGGGGCGAAAAACTGTTTTTT. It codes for CAWQGTGGEKLFF.